The 3 T cell receptor beta chains presented below share a single source sample, sequenced in a study of shared clonotypes between healthy human individuals. Profiled with immunoSEQ multiplex PCR; TCRdb holds only in-frame clones, not every one. This repertoire shows approximately 2.1 million clones, approximately 95% found once; its top ten account for under 0.45%. Material for sequencing was naive CD4+ T cells from PBMCs. Subset meaning: CD45RA+ positively selected. These receptors were collected from a man aged 18-30 years in good health. Some clones in this sample may be carry-over from other donors' samples.

The chain carries TRBV7-3 and TRBJ2-1; D is unresolved. The length of the CDR3 is 19 residues. The V end lost 0 bases, the J end lost 1 base, and 19 bases lay between the germline ends. The germline V gene has CDR1 SGHTA and CDR2 FQGTGA. CDR3 coding DNA: TGTGCCAGCAGCTTAACGTTTGGGGTCGGCGGACCATCCTACAATGAGCAGTTCTTC. It codes for CASSLTFGVGGPSYNEQFF.

The V and J genes are TRBV11-1 and TRBJ1-3, with no clear D. The CDR3 consists of 14 residues. CDR1 is SGHAT and CDR2 is FQDESV in the germline V gene (reference sequence). V dropped 5 bases and J dropped 0 bases, with 8 bases sitting between them. CDR3: CASSLDPSGNTIYF. Here the CDR3 DNA reads TGTGCCAGCAGCCTGGACCCCTCTGGAAACACCATATATTTT. Full variable domain (outside the CDR3, taken from reference TRBV11-1 and TRBJ1-3): EAEVAQSPRYKITEKSQAVAFWCDPISGHATLYWYRQILGQGPELLVQFQDESVVDDSQLPKDRFSAERLKGVDSTLKIQPAELGDSAMYLCASSLDPSGNTIYFGEGSWLTVV.

The chain joins TRBV5-1 to TRBJ1-1; no firm D call. Trimming removed 4 bases at V and 4 bases at J, with 17 bases between. Germline V gene data show CDR1 as SGHRS and CDR2 as YFSETQ. The length of the CDR3 is 15 residues. CDR3 loop: CASSPGNTVPTEAFF. The CDR3 DNA follows: TGCGCCAGCAGCCCGGGGAATACAGTCCCCACTGAAGCTTTCTTT.